This T cell receptor (beta chain) was sequenced in a study of blood T cell repertoires in COVID-19. Study summary: From T cells, B-cell-depleted T cells, or PBMCs came the material, which was cDNA or gDNA.

Per germline, CDR1 LNHDA and CDR2 SQIVND (reference sequence). V lost 5 bases, J lost 2 bases, and 15 bases lay in between. This CDR3 comprises 15 residues. TCRdb's table, derived via immunoSEQ multiplex PCR, lists solely in-frame clones and lacks some. There are roughly 350,000 clones in the sample; 91% occur only once, and less than 3.5% lies in the top ten. The sequenced material came from peripheral blood. The J gene is TRBJ1-1, the V gene TRBV19, with a possible D match to TRBD1 (6 bases). This clonotype was sampled from a woman between 18 and 29 years old who had recovered from COVID-19. CDR3 in amino acids: CASSVRTDPNTEAFF. CDR3 in DNA: TGTGCCAGTAGTGTAAGGACAGATCCTAACACTGAAGCTTTCTTT. The full variable domain, rest sourced from reference TRBV19 and TRBJ1-1, is DGGITQSPKYLFRKEGQNVTLSCEQNLNHDAMYWYRQDPGQGLRLIYYSQIVNDFQKGDIAEGYSVSREKKESFPLTVTSAQKNPTAFYLCASSVRTDPNTEAFFGQGTRLTVV.